This section outlines one T cell receptor beta chain sequence together with its context. Germline V lookup: CDR1 LNHDA, CDR2 SQIVND (reference sequence). V lost 4 bases to trimming and J lost 3 bases, with 16 bases between them. The CDR3 has 15 residues. This entry is derived from a study of blood T cell repertoires in COVID-19. In the original processing: Estimation of nucleated cell counts relied on the amplification of reference gene primers. The method was immunoSEQ multiplex PCR; TCRdb's version includes in-frame clones alone and lacks a portion of them. V, J and clone size are those of that table, while D and trimming were read from the DNA. This repertoire shows more than 200,000 clones, less than 85% found once; its top ten account for around 2.6%.

Sequencing input: peripheral blood. V gene TRBV19 combines with J gene TRBJ2-7, with a possible D match to TRBD2 (7 bases). The TCR was taken from a woman in her 70s with active or convalescent COVID-19. The CDR3 nucleotides read TGTGCCAGTAGTAGTTGGGGGGGCGCGGACTACGAGCAGTACTTC. Residues: CASSSWGGADYEQYF. Filled out from reference TRBV19 and TRBJ2-7, the complete variable domain reads DGGITQSPKYLFRKEGQNVTLSCEQNLNHDAMYWYRQDPGQGLRLIYYSQIVNDFQKGDIAEGYSVSREKKESFPLTVTSAQKNPTAFYLCASSSWGGADYEQYFGPGTRLTVT.